Given below is one T cell receptor (beta chain) in context. Its antigen remains unidentified. Use of 60 Vbeta and 13 Jbeta primers characterized the PCR. Sequencing was performed with immunoSEQ multiplex PCR; in TCRdb, only in-frame clones are kept and a portion is missing. The sample contains more than 150,000 clones, more than 75% of which appear only once. The sample belongs to a study of cytomegalovirus exposure and HLA in healthy donors. General study points: Based on reports, TCR beta sequences accurately predicted HLA-A and HLA-B alleles for most subjects. It is likely that the observed cluster of highly shared sequence variants was a sequencing artifact. A list of around 160 TCR beta chains associated with cytomegalovirus was given.

The specimen was PBMCs. This sequence was found in a girl under two years old in good health and CMV-seronegative.

CDR3 DNA sequence: TGTGCCAGCAGCTTGCGGGGGGTCGGAGATACGCAGTATTTT. Its translation: CASSLRGVGDTQYF. The chain employs TRBV11-2 and TRBJ2-3, with 8 nucleotides matching TRBD2. Per germline, CDR1 SGHAT and CDR2 FQNNGV. After removal of 3 bases from V and 5 bases from J, the junction contained 4 bases not matched to a gene. This CDR3 is 14 amino acids long.